These T cell receptor beta chains were read from a single sample in a study of shared clonotypes between healthy human individuals. The data were produced by immunoSEQ multiplex PCR, yet TCRdb's version contains in-frame clones alone and is incomplete. This sample yields some 2,100,000 clones, of which approximately 94% are seen a single time; 0.13% belongs to the top ten. Sequenced sample: naive CD4+ T cells sorted from blood. The receptor source for this set is a man between 18 and 29 years old in good health. The conserved cysteine and the conserved F or W are not part of the CDR3 here.

V	J	CDR3
TRBV5-4	TRBJ1-2	ASSLSGQGIDYGYT
TRBV9	TRBJ1-5	ASSESRADSNQPQH
TRBV21-1	TRBJ2-7	ASRPPGPVYEQY
TRBV27	TRBJ1-1	ASSWGFNFRAF
TRBV4-1	TRBJ2-1	ASSQDRRQGVDYNEQF
TRBV7-3	TRBJ2-6	ASSFLGSGANVLT
TRBV5-1	TRBJ2-5	ASSLGQGAETQY
TRBV2	TRBJ1-1	ASTRQDPNTEAF
TRBV30	TRBJ2-7	AWKPATGQPEKEQY
TRBV30	TRBJ1-4	AWSVRRNEKLF
TRBV18	TRBJ2-5	ASSPAGGETQY
TRBV25-1	TRBJ2-1	ASSESMTYNEQF
TRBV12-5	TRBJ2-5	ASGLSTAGQY
TRBV27	TRBJ2-7	ASSKSGRYYEQY
TRBV5-6	TRBJ2-7	ASSLGQGRYEQY
TRBV7-9	TRBJ2-3	ASSVSMDTQY
TRBV5-1	TRBJ1-3	ASSLDAGGNTIY
TRBV7-2	TRBJ1-2	ASSLLGLRGEDGYT
TRBV9	TRBJ2-2	ASSVVGLVTGELF
TRBV10-3	TRBJ1-2	AISEQDYAGYT
TRBV5-1	TRBJ2-7	ASSSGDRTSYEQY
TRBV6-5	TRBJ2-5	ASSPGLAAPETQY
TRBV30	TRBJ1-5	AWSVQLNQPQH
TRBV6-5	TRBJ2-7	ASSLTVSYEQY
TRBV7-8	TRBJ2-3	ASSQPRTSGYADTQY
TRBV7-9	TRBJ2-7	ASSPRPGEQY
TRBV6-1	TRBJ2-6	ASSEITKVSGANVLT
TRBV5-4	TRBJ2-6	ASQPVSRANVLT
TRBV11-2	TRBJ2-5	ASSSQPPGSQETQY
TRBV30	TRBJ1-1	AWRGTGGAETEAF
TRBV10-3	TRBJ1-5	AISPGQTSNQPQH
TRBV6-1	TRBJ1-6	ASSEGRITYNSPLH
TRBV28	TRBJ1-2	ASSINYGYT
TRBV12-5	TRBJ2-1	ASGLRLAASYNEQF
TRBV28	TRBJ1-2	ASSLLRAGLGYT
TRBV9	TRBJ1-5	ASSAGGSGNQPQH